A selection of T cell receptor beta chains follows, all from one sample in a study of regulatory T cells in long-lasting Graves disease. TCRdb reprocessed the multiplex PCR reads via MiXCR and lists one record per CDR3 protein. The sample lists approximately 250,000 distinct CDR3 sequences; around 19% were seen once. Sequenced here: peripheral blood mononuclear cells (PBMCs), sampled at new diagnosis, from a patient treated with antithyroid drugs. The source of these receptors is a female donor with Graves disease. Each CDR3 is given with its conserved first and last residue. A D gene is named only where the DNA matches it firmly. The size field is filled for only some rows; it gives once, few, many or a size class.

CDR3 length,V gene,D gene,clone size,J gene,CDR3 DNA,CDR3 protein
14,TRBV7-2,-,many,TRBJ1-5,TGTGCCAGCAGCTTATATTCCTTCAATCAGCCCCAGCATTTT,CASSLYSFNQPQHF
15,TRBV6-1,-,many,TRBJ1-6,TGTGCCAGCAGTCAAACGGGACCGCCATATTCACCCCTCCACTTT,CASSQTGPPYSPLHF
17,TRBV3-1,-,-,TRBJ2-5,TGTGCCAGCAGCCGAAGAGGAAGCGGGCGGTACCAAGAGACCCAGTACTTC,CASSRRGSGRYQETQYF
16,TRBV19,TRBD2,-,TRBJ2-3,TGTGCCAGTAGTATTTCGGCTAGCGGCCGAACAGATACGCAGTATTTT,CASSISASGRTDTQYF
14,TRBV18,-,many,TRBJ2-2,TGTGCCAGCTCACCACGGGAAGGAGCCGGGGAGCTGTTTTTT,CASSPREGAGELFF
18,TRBV24-1,TRBD1,many,TRBJ2-2,TGTGCCACCAGTGAACCTAAGGACAGGGAGTTCGACACCGGGGAGCTGTTTTTT,CATSEPKDREFDTGELFF
16,TRBV11-3,-,-,TRBJ2-7,TGTGCCAGCAGCTTTTTTATGGGGACTGGATCCTACGAGCAGTACTTC,CASSFFMGTGSYEQYF
14,TRBV12-3/TRBV12-4,-,many,TRBJ1-1,TGTGCCAGCAGTTTACACAGGACGAACACTGAAGCTTTCTTT,CASSLHRTNTEAFF
14,TRBV10-3,TRBD1,few,TRBJ2-7,TGTGCCATCAGGCCTGGACAGGATCACTACGAGCAGTACTTC,CAIRPGQDHYEQYF
8,TRBV10-1,-,many,TRBJ1-2,TGCGCCAGCCCCGGCTACACCTTC,CASPGYTF
13,TRBV6-2/TRBV6-3,-,many,TRBJ1-1,TGTGCCAGCTCGAGGAATCGGAACACTGAAGCTTTCTTT,CASSRNRNTEAFF
15,TRBV6-5,TRBD1,many,TRBJ2-7,TGTGCCAGCAGTTACGGGACAGGGGATGTCCACGAGCAGTACTTC,CASSYGTGDVHEQYF
12,TRBV28,-,many,TRBJ2-3,TGTGCCAGCAGTTTAATGGAGGATACGCAGTATTTT,CASSLMEDTQYF
16,TRBV2,TRBD1,-,TRBJ2-5,TGTGCCAGCGGACAGACGGACAGGGGGCGGGAAGAGACCCAGTACTTC,CASGQTDRGREETQYF
13,TRBV2,TRBD2,many,TRBJ2-4,TGTGCCAGCACAGTAGGACTAGAGGACATTCAGTACTTC,CASTVGLEDIQYF
16,TRBV27,TRBD2,many,TRBJ2-5,TGTGCCAGCAGTTCAGCTAGCGGGGGCTACCAAGAGACCCAGTACTTC,CASSSASGGYQETQYF
16,TRBV10-2,TRBD2,many,TRBJ2-1,TGCGCCAGCAGTGAGGGTCTAGCGGGACCCTACAATGAGCAGTTCTTC,CASSEGLAGPYNEQFF
15,TRBV6-1,-,many,TRBJ2-7,TGTGCCAGCTCCGTTACCGGGGCCGACGACTACGAGCAGTACTTC,CASSVTGADDYEQYF
12,TRBV30,-,-,TRBJ1-2,TGTGCCGGAGGCGCGGCAGCTTATGGCTACACCTTC,CAGGAAAYGYTF
14,TRBV20-1,-,many,TRBJ2-3,TGCAGTGCTAGTTGGGGCAGGGGCAGTGATACGCAGTATTTT,CSASWGRGSDTQYF
13,TRBV20-1,-,many,TRBJ2-3,TGCAGTGCTGGGGGCCCCAGCACAGATACGCAGTATTTT,CSAGGPSTDTQYF
16,TRBV7-2,-,-,TRBJ2-3,TGTGCCAGCAGCTTAGCGGCGTTTGTCGGACGAGATACGCAGTATTTT,CASSLAAFVGRDTQYF
17,TRBV20-1,-,few,TRBJ1-5,TGCAGTGCTAGAGATCCCCGCCGGGCCGATTTACAGGGACCCCAGCATTTT,CSARDPRRADLQGPQHF
13,TRBV11-2,-,many,TRBJ1-5,TGTGCCAGCAGCGCGGACATATATCAGCCCCAGCATTTT,CASSADIYQPQHF
16,TRBV24-1,TRBD1,few,TRBJ1-2,TGTGCCACCAGTGATCCGTCGGGGACAGGGCACTATGGCTACACCTTC,CATSDPSGTGHYGYTF
14,TRBV19,-,many,TRBJ1-5,TGTGCCAGTAGAGTGGGGGCGGGCAATCAGCCCCAGCATTTT,CASRVGAGNQPQHF
14,TRBV20-1,TRBD2,many,TRBJ2-2,TGCAGTGCTCTAAGACTAGCGACCACCGGGGAGCTGTTTTTT,CSALRLATTGELFF
13,TRBV11-1,-,few,TRBJ2-7,TGTGCCAGCAGCTCGGGCCCAGTTCACCAGCAGTACTTC,CASSSGPVHQQYF
13,TRBV27,-,many,TRBJ2-1,TGTGCCAGCAGTTTAGAGGGCAGAGATGAGCAGTTCTTC,CASSLEGRDEQFF
14,TRBV7-9,-,many,TRBJ2-7,TGTGCCAGCAGCTTCGGGGCAGGTCGGGGGGAGCAGTACTTC,CASSFGAGRGEQYF
17,TRBV9,TRBD2,many,TRBJ2-6,TGTGCCAGCAGCGTAGGGGGGGGGTCCTCTGGGGCCAACGTCCTGACTTTC,CASSVGGGSSGANVLTF
15,TRBV28,TRBD1,many,TRBJ1-2,TGTGCCAGCAGTTTATCCCCAGGGGGGGACTATGGCTACACCTTC,CASSLSPGGDYGYTF
14,TRBV6-1,-,many,TRBJ1-1,TGTGCCAGCAGTGGTTCGGGGGCAGGCACTGAAGCTTTCTTT,CASSGSGAGTEAFF
13,TRBV7-7,-,many,TRBJ2-3,TGTGCTAGCAGCTTGTCGACTATAGATACGCAGTATTTT,CASSLSTIDTQYF
12,TRBV30,TRBD2,-,TRBJ2-1,TGTGCCTGGAGTGCTTATAGCGGGCTGCAGTTCTTC,CAWSAYSGLQFF
15,TRBV5-5,TRBD1,many,TRBJ2-7,TGTGCCAGCAGCTTGGTGGGACAGGGGTCCTACGAGCAGTACTTC,CASSLVGQGSYEQYF
15,TRBV30,TRBD2,many,TRBJ2-1,TGTGCCTGGAGTCCCCGTAGACAGGGCGGGGGGGGGCAGTTCTTC,CAWSPRRQGGGGQFF
16,TRBV6-5,-,many,TRBJ1-1,TGTGCCAGCAGTTCGGGACCCACCCGGGGGAACACTGAAGCTTTCTTT,CASSSGPTRGNTEAFF
13,TRBV12-3/TRBV12-4,-,many,TRBJ1-1,TGTGCCAGCAGTTTACAGTCCTTCACTGAAGCTTTCTTT,CASSLQSFTEAFF
16,TRBV2,-,-,TRBJ1-4,TGTGCCAGCAGTGAAGCCGGGGTGAATGTTAATGAAAAACTGTTTTTT,CASSEAGVNVNEKLFF
13,TRBV30,-,many,TRBJ1-2,TGTGCCTGGGCAAAGGACGGCCCCATCGGCTACACCTTC,CAWAKDGPIGYTF
13,TRBV2,-,many,TRBJ2-7,TGTGCCAGCATATTCGACAGGACCTACGAGCAGTACTTC,CASIFDRTYEQYF
15,TRBV7-9,TRBD1,many,TRBJ1-2,TGTGCCAGCAGCTTGACAGGGAACATAAACTATGGCTACACCTTC,CASSLTGNINYGYTF
18,TRBV30,-,many,TRBJ1-2,TGTGCCTGGAGTGCCCTATGGAGGACGGCGGAGCGGGGCTATGGCTACACCTTC,CAWSALWRTAERGYGYTF
15,TRBV6-1,-,many,TRBJ1-1,TGTGCCAGCAGTGAAGACCCGGGAAGGGGCACTGAAGCTTTCTTT,CASSEDPGRGTEAFF
12,TRBV10-3,-,many,TRBJ2-1,TGTGCCATCAGAACGGACTACAATGAGCAGTTCTTC,CAIRTDYNEQFF
16,TRBV30,TRBD2,few,TRBJ2-2,TGTGCCTGGAGTGTACGAACTAGCGGATATACCGGGGAGCTGTTTTTT,CAWSVRTSGYTGELFF
12,TRBV28,-,-,TRBJ1-2,TGTGCCAGCGCCCGAGGGGGGGATGGCTACACCTTC,CASARGGDGYTF
17,TRBV12-3/TRBV12-4,-,many,TRBJ2-3,TGTGCCAGCAGCCCGTCGGGCTCTCGGGCCCCCCCAGATACGCAGTATTTT,CASSPSGSRAPPDTQYF
16,TRBV28,TRBD2,many,TRBJ2-1,TGTGCCAGCAATTTCCCTGGTAGCGGGAGTTCCGGTGAGCAGTTCTTC,CASNFPGSGSSGEQFF
14,TRBV6-1,TRBD1,-,TRBJ2-7,TGTGCCAGTTGTCCGGGACAGGGAGGCCACGAGCAGTACTTC,CASCPGQGGHEQYF
14,TRBV11-3,TRBD1,many,TRBJ1-1,TGTGCCAGCAGCTTTCAGGGGGTGAACACTGAAGCTTTCTTT,CASSFQGVNTEAFF
14,TRBV6-5,-,many,TRBJ2-7,TGTGCCAGCAGTTACACCGGCCCCCCCTACGAGCAGTACTTC,CASSYTGPPYEQYF
16,TRBV7-6,-,many,TRBJ1-4,TGTGCCAGCAGCCGAGTACTTGCCACAACTAATGAAAAACTGTTTTTT,CASSRVLATTNEKLFF
18,TRBV27,-,-,TRBJ2-6,TGTGCCAGCAGTCCCCTGGCGGGGCCAAGCTCTGGGGCCAACGTCCTGACTTTC,CASSPLAGPSSGANVLTF
13,TRBV5-5,-,many,TRBJ1-5,TGTGCCAGCAGCATAGGACCGAATCAGCCCCAGCATTTT,CASSIGPNQPQHF
16,TRBV3-1,-,-,TRBJ1-6,TGTGCCAGCAGCCGCCTCCAGGGGTTGGGAAATTCACCCCTCCACTTT,CASSRLQGLGNSPLHF